A single sample gave rise to the 14 T cell receptor beta chains below, sequenced in a study of cytomegalovirus exposure and HLA in healthy donors (dated by TCRdb to 2016 to 2017). Library preparation was by the immunoSEQ multiplex PCR assay. For the multiplex PCR, a mixture combining 60 forward primers for TCR Vbeta segments and 13 reverse primers for TCR Jbeta segments was used. TCRdb retrieved this table from immuneACCESS and kept in-frame rearrangements only. Not all clones are present; in checked studies, unresolved V genes account for under half, and no reason is known for the remainder. The sample records approximately 180,000 clones, over 70% of which are singletons. The ten largest clones take up over 2% of the sample. Sequenced input: PBMCs. Receptors were obtained from a woman aged 25 to 39 in good health and CMV-seronegative.

The rearrangement links TRBV18 to TRBJ1-3; 8 bases agree with TRBD1. Trimming took 3 bases from V and 0 from J; bases not matched to a gene: 7. Per germline, CDR1 KGHSH and CDR2 LQKENI. The CDR3 is made up of 17 amino acids. The CDR3 DNA sequence: TGTGCCAGCTCACCGAACGGACAGGGCGACTCTGGAAACACCATATATTTT. It encodes CASSPNGQGDSGNTIYF.

The V and J genes are TRBV28 and TRBJ2-3, with 9 nucleotides matching TRBD1. Germline V gene data show CDR1 as MDHEN and CDR2 as SYDVKM. This CDR3 has 14 residues. J was trimmed by 3 bases and V by 5 bases; bases with no gene match: 3. CDR3 DNA sequence: TGTGCCAGCAGTCCCGGACAGGGGACAGATACGCAGTATTTT. Its translation is CASSPGQGTDTQYF.

This chain joins TRBV6-5 and TRBJ2-1; D is possibly TRBD1 (7 bases). There are 15 residues in the CDR3. Germline loops: CDR1 MNHEY, CDR2 SVGAGI. Trimming pared 4 bases from V and 5 bases from J, leaving 15 bases between. The CDR3 DNA sequence: TGTGCCAGCAGTTCTCCAGGGGGGACAAACAATGAGCAGTTCTTC. It specifies CASSSPGGTNNEQFF.

The chain recombines TRBV19 with TRBJ2-1, with 12 bases matching TRBD2. Germline V gene lookup returns CDR1 LNHDA and CDR2 SQIVND (reference sequence). V lost 5 bases and J lost 2; bases outside the gene matches: 10. The length of the CDR3 is 18 residues. The CDR3 DNA is TGTGCCAGTAGTCCCTTAGCGCTAGCGGGAGGGCCCTACAATGAGCAGTTCTTC. Translated, it gives CASSPLALAGGPYNEQFF. The full variable domain, completed using reference TRBV19 and TRBJ2-1, is DGGITQSPKYLFRKEGQNVTLSCEQNLNHDAMYWYRQDPGQGLRLIYYSQIVNDFQKGDIAEGYSVSREKKESFPLTVTSAQKNPTAFYLCASSPLALAGGPYNEQFFGPGTRLTVL.

The CDR3 DNA reads TGCGCCAGCAGCTTGTCAGGTAGAGATACGCAGTATTTT. This gives the protein CASSLSGRDTQYF. The V and J genes are TRBV5-1 and TRBJ2-3, with D hard to call. Germline CDR1 reads SGHRS; CDR2 reads YFSETQ. There are 13 residues in the CDR3. Trimming took off 1 base at V and 5 bases at J, with 8 bases between the two ends.

This chain links TRBV7-6 with TRBJ1-4, with D tentatively TRBD1 (6 bases). Germline V lookup: CDR1 SGHVS, CDR2 FNYEAQ. The CDR3 is made up of 14 amino acids. The V and J ends lost 5 bases and 8 bases respectively, with 15 bases between them. As DNA, the CDR3 is TGTGCCAGCAGCCCAAATCCGGGACACGAAAAACTGTTTTTT. Protein product: CASSPNPGHEKLFF. Full variable domain (rest looked up from reference TRBV7-6 and TRBJ1-4): GAGVSQSPRYKVTKRGQDVALRCDPISGHVSLYWYRQALGQGPEFLTYFNYEAQQDKSGLPNDRFSAERPEGSISTLTIQRTEQRDSAMYRCASSPNPGHEKLFFGSGTQLSVL.

This clone was seen more than once but under ten times. The chain uses TRBV5-5 and TRBJ1-6, with 8 nucleotides matching TRBD1. From germline, CDR1 is SGHKS and CDR2 YYEKEE (reference sequence). This CDR3 has 16 amino acids. J gave up 7 bases and V 0 bases, and 6 bases lay outside the gene matches. CDR3 protein: CASSLGGRGRNSPLHF. CDR3 DNA sequence: TGTGCCAGCAGCTTGGGGGGCAGGGGGCGAAATTCACCCCTCCACTTT.

This sequence joins TRBV5-5 and TRBJ2-4; D not certain. The germline CDR1 and CDR2 sequences are SGHKS and YYEKEE (reference sequence). Trimming took off 0 bases at V and 4 bases at J, with 8 bases between the two ends. The CDR3 length is 14 residues. CDR3: CASSLAVQKNIQYF. In nucleotides, the CDR3 is TGTGCCAGCAGCTTGGCCGTGCAGAAAAACATTCAGTACTTC.

DNA of the CDR3: TGTGCCAGCAGTTATCTGGCCAGACACACAGATACGCAGTATTTT. It is translated as CASSYLARHTDTQYF. The rearrangement links TRBV6-9 to TRBJ2-3, with no clear D. The CDR3 covers 15 residues. The germline V gene encodes CDR1 MNHGY and CDR2 SVAAGI. V was trimmed by 2 bases and J by 2 bases, leaving 11 bases between them.

The genes are TRBV28 and TRBJ2-5; 8 positions agree with TRBD1. After removal of 7 bases from V and 2 bases from J, the junction contained 9 bases not matched to a gene. CDR1 is MDHEN, CDR2 SYDVKM, per germline. This CDR3 has 15 amino acids. CDR3 in amino acids: CASINPGTGQETQYF. The DNA of the CDR3 is TGTGCCAGCATCAACCCCGGGACAGGACAAGAGACCCAGTACTTC.

The chain is built from TRBV4-2 and TRBJ1-5; 9 nucleotides align to TRBD1. With V trimmed by 5 bases and J by 4 bases, 3 bases remained unmatched. CDR1 LGHNA and CDR2 YNFKEQ come from the germline V gene. The CDR3 runs 14 residues. This chain's CDR3 is CASSYGQGNQPQHF. The CDR3 bases are TGTGCCAGCAGCTACGGACAGGGGAATCAGCCCCAGCATTTT.

Regarding this clone: Different DNA sequences within this sample yield the same CDR3. CDR3 sequence (DNA): TGTGCCAGCAGTGTCAGGACAGCAACCTATGGCTACACCTTC. Its translation is CASSVRTATYGYTF. The chain employs TRBV2 and TRBJ1-2; TRBD1 is a possible D gene (6 bases). The CDR3 is made up of 14 amino acids. The V and J ends lost 4 bases and 4 bases respectively, with 13 bases between them. Germline V CDR1 and CDR2: SNHLY, FYNNEI.

The rearrangement uses TRBV27 and TRBJ2-3, with 13 bases fitting TRBD2. Germline V gene lookup returns CDR1 MNHEY and CDR2 SMNVEV (reference sequence). The CDR3 length is 18 residues. Trimming at V came to 5 bases and at J to 0 bases, leaving 8 bases not matched to a gene. Here the CDR3 reads CASSPWTSGGTSTDTQYF. Here the CDR3 DNA reads TGTGCCAGCAGTCCCTGGACTAGCGGGGGAACAAGCACAGATACGCAGTATTTT.

This sequence joins TRBV7-9 and TRBJ1-6; 9 bases agree with TRBD1. The junction had 5 bases not matched to a gene; V was cut back by 1 base and J by 10 bases. Germline CDR1 is SEHNR and CDR2 is FQNEAQ (reference sequence). The CDR3 has 15 amino acids. DNA of the CDR3: TGTGCCAGCAGCTTAGGTACAGGGGGCTTATCACCCCTCCACTTT. It translates to CASSLGTGGLSPLHF.